A single sample is the source of the 23 T cell receptor beta chains below, sequenced in a study of identifying expanded T cells in peripheral blood. The assay was immunoSEQ multiplex PCR, and TCRdb's table has in-frame clones only and misses some. This table has more than 75,000 clones, 70% to 90% appearing once. Sequenced material: blood. The source is a person aged 18-70 years in good health.

This chain links TRBV5-8 with TRBJ1-1; possible D gene TRBD1, 6 bases. The CDR3 spans 15 residues. Germline V gene sequence: CDR1 SGHTS, CDR2 YDEGEE. The ends were cut back, 4 bases at V and 5 bases at J, with 18 bases in the middle. The CDR3 coding sequence is TGTGCCAGCAGCCTCTCCCCGGGGGCGAGAACTGAAGCTTTCTTT. It specifies CASSLSPGARTEAFF.

The rearrangement joins TRBV9 to TRBJ2-5; 7 nucleotides align to TRBD2. The CDR3 length is 15 residues. The germline V gene encodes CDR1 SGDLS and CDR2 YYNGEE. Losses at the gene ends were 0 bases for V and 4 bases for J; bases not matched to a gene: 6. The CDR3 loop reads CASSVANGRIETQYF. DNA of the CDR3: TGTGCCAGCAGCGTAGCTAACGGGAGGATAGAGACCCAGTACTTC.

The V gene is TRBV6-1, the J gene TRBJ1-3, with D uncertain. V lost 3 bases to trimming and J lost 4 bases, with 7 bases between them. Germline loops: CDR1 MNHNS, CDR2 SASEGT. This CDR3 contains 13 residues. The CDR3 sequence: CASSDWPGNTIYF. In nucleotides, the CDR3 is TGTGCCAGCAGTGACTGGCCCGGAAACACCATATATTTT.

The rearrangement links TRBV6-5 to TRBJ2-2; D is undetermined. Germline V gene data show CDR1 as MNHEY and CDR2 as SVGAGI. Trimming stripped 4 bases from V and 4 bases from J, with 4 bases between. The CDR3 runs 12 residues. The CDR3 is CASSSLTGELFF. The CDR3 DNA reads as TGTGCCAGCAGTTCGCTCACCGGGGAGCTGTTTTTT.

The chain joins TRBV5-1 to TRBJ2-4; 11 bases line up with TRBD1. The V and J ends lost 3 bases and 6 bases, in that order; junction bases with no gene match: 11. CDR1 and CDR2 (germline): SGHRS, YFSETQ. The CDR3 is 17 residues long. The CDR3 is CASSWTGGDGASNIQYF. CDR3 nucleotides: TGCGCCAGCAGCTGGACAGGGGGCGATGGCGCCTCAAACATTCAGTACTTC.

CDR3 sequence (DNA): TGTGCCAGTAGTACCCGCCCCAGGGGTTCTAACTATGGCTACACCTTC. It translates to CASSTRPRGSNYGYTF. This sequence joins TRBV19 and TRBJ1-2; possible D gene TRBD1, 6 bases. This CDR3 is built from 16 residues. With 4 bases removed from V and 0 bases from J, the gap between germline ends came to 15 bases. CDR1 and CDR2 from the germline V gene are LNHDA and SQIVND (reference sequence).

Only one count was recorded for this clone. V and J are TRBV11-2 and TRBJ2-7, with 8 bases fitting TRBD1. The length of the CDR3 is 16 residues. The germline V gene has CDR1 SGHAT and CDR2 FQNNGV. J lost 6 bases, V lost 2 bases, and 12 bases had no gene match. DNA of the CDR3: TGTGCCAGCAGCTTATCACAGGGGGTGGTTTCTCTCGAGCAGTACTTC. Protein product: CASSLSQGVVSLEQYF.

This clone was seen a single time. This sequence joins TRBV2 and TRBJ2-1, with 7 bases aligning to TRBD2. The V gene's germline CDR1 is SNHLY and CDR2 FYNNEI. The CDR3 spans 15 residues. V dropped 9 bases and J dropped 0; count of bases not matched to a gene: 8. The CDR3 bases are TGTGCCAGATTAGCGGGTCAGAGCTCCTACAATGAGCAGTTCTTC. Residues: CARLAGQSSYNEQFF.

The genes are TRBV7-2 and TRBJ1-4; 8 nucleotides match TRBD1. The V gene end was trimmed by 5 bases and the J gene end by 9 bases; junction bases not matched to a gene: 8. The CDR3 is 14 residues long. Germline lookup yields CDR1 SGHTA and CDR2 FQGNSA. The DNA of the CDR3 is TGTGCCAGCAGCCTAATCGGACAGGGACAAAAACTGTTTTTT. It encodes CASSLIGQGQKLFF.

The rearrangement joins TRBV5-1 to TRBJ2-2, with no clear D. The CDR3 consists of 12 residues. CDR1 SGHRS and CDR2 YFSETQ come from the germline V gene. With 2 bases removed from V and 7 bases from J, the gap between germline ends came to 6 bases. The CDR3 here is CASSLLVGELFF. The CDR3 region has the DNA TGCGCCAGCAGCTTATTAGTCGGGGAGCTGTTTTTT.

V usage is TRBV11-3 and J usage is TRBJ2-1; D remains unclear. Trimming took off 5 bases at V and 11 bases at J, with 10 bases between the two ends. CDR1 and CDR2 (germline): SGHNT, YENEEA. The CDR3 runs to 11 residues. CDR3 DNA: TGTGCCAGCAGCGGGTCCGTCAAGCAGTTCTTC. Translating gives CASSGSVKQFF.

V is TRBV11-3 and J is TRBJ1-1; no clear D. The V gene lost 1 base and the J gene lost 2 bases, with 8 bases spanning the gap. Per germline, CDR1 SGHNT and CDR2 YENEEA. This CDR3 region has 14 residues. The CDR3 coding sequence is TGTGCCAGCAGCTTAGGGCCAGCCAACACTGAAGCTTTCTTT. This sequence encodes CASSLGPANTEAFF. Together with reference TRBV11-3 and TRBJ1-1, the CDR3 gives the full variable domain: EAGVVQSPRYKIIEKKQPVAFWCNPISGHNTLYWYLQNLGQGPELLIRYENEEAVDDSQLPKDRFSAERLKGVDSTLKIQPAELGDSAVYLCASSLGPANTEAFFGQGTRLTVV.

The V gene is TRBV7-9, the J gene TRBJ1-3, with D possibly matching TRBD1 (6 bases). The germline V and J ends were trimmed by 3 bases and 2 bases, with 11 bases remaining between them. In germline, CDR1 is SEHNR, CDR2 FQNEAQ (reference sequence). CDR3 size: 15 residues. CDR3 protein: CASSFLEGAGNTIYF. DNA for the CDR3: TGTGCCAGCAGCTTTCTGGAGGGGGCTGGAAACACCATATATTTT.

The rearrangement links TRBV6-5 to TRBJ1-2; 11 nucleotides agree with TRBD1. CDR3 size: 13 residues. Unmatched junction bases numbered 4, after V lost 8 bases and J lost 5 bases. Germline V gene sequence: CDR1 MNHEY, CDR2 SVGAGI. The CDR3 coding sequence is TGTGCCAGCGCCAGGGACAGGGGGTATGGCTACACCTTC. The encoded protein is CASARDRGYGYTF.

The chain carries TRBV20-1 and TRBJ1-4; no clear D. V was trimmed by 7 bases and J by 8 bases, leaving 11 bases between them. Germline V gives CDR1 DFQATT, CDR2 SNEGSKA (reference sequence). The CDR3 is 11 residues long. CDR3: CSVSMGEKLFF. The CDR3 DNA reads as TGCAGTGTATCGATGGGAGAAAAACTGTTTTTT.

The J gene is TRBJ2-5, the V gene TRBV6-5; D is possibly TRBD1 (5 bases). The CDR3 length is 14 residues. Per the germline V gene, CDR1 is MNHEY and CDR2 is SVGAGI. Deletions cut 2 bases from V and 4 bases from J, with 11 bases between. The CDR3 loop is CASSYDQGRETQYF. The CDR3 DNA sequence: TGTGCCAGCAGTTACGACCAGGGCCGAGAGACCCAGTACTTC.

V is TRBV7-9 and J is TRBJ2-1; D uncertain. This CDR3 is 13 amino acids long. Per germline, CDR1 SEHNR and CDR2 FQNEAQ (reference sequence). V dropped 5 bases and J dropped 5 bases, with 10 bases sitting between them. The CDR3 coding sequence is TGTGCCAGCAGCCCACCCGTCCACAATGAGCAGTTCTTC. This translates into CASSPPVHNEQFF.

The V gene is TRBV27, the J gene TRBJ2-1; TRBD2 agrees at 10 bases. The CDR3 contains 15 residues. Trimming cost V 6 bases and J 4 bases; bases outside gene matches: 6. Germline lookup yields CDR1 MNHEY and CDR2 SMNVEV (reference sequence). CDR3 bases: TGTGCCAGCAGGCAAGCGGGGGGGCCATACAATGAGCAGTTCTTC. This sequence encodes CASRQAGGPYNEQFF.

This clone turned up a few times. The chain employs TRBV7-9 and TRBJ1-1, with no clear D. Germline V CDR1 and CDR2: SEHNR, FQNEAQ (reference sequence). This CDR3 has 13 amino acids. Trimming left V 5 bases short and J 3 bases short, with 10 bases between. CDR3 residues: CASSQTTYTEAFF. Here the CDR3 DNA reads TGTGCCAGCAGCCAAACAACTTACACTGAAGCTTTCTTT.

The gene calls are TRBV5-1 and TRBJ1-1; 8 bases align to TRBD1. This CDR3 is built from 16 residues. The V segment lost 3 bases and the J segment 0 bases; nucleotides outside the gene matches: 7. Germline CDR1 reads SGHRS; CDR2 reads YFSETQ. DNA for the CDR3: TGCGCCAGCAGCTCCGGACAGGGCTTAATGAACACTGAAGCTTTCTTT. It is translated as CASSSGQGLMNTEAFF. Filled out from reference TRBV5-1 and TRBJ1-1, the complete variable domain reads KAGVTQTPRYLIKTRGQQVTLSCSPISGHRSVSWYQQTPGQGLQFLFEYFSETQRNKGNFPGRFSGRQFSNSRSEMNVSTLELGDSALYLCASSSGQGLMNTEAFFGQGTRLTVV.

This chain joins TRBV5-6 and TRBJ1-1; 9 bases map to TRBD1. The CDR3 consists of 15 residues. CDR1 SGHDT and CDR2 YYEEEE come from the germline V gene. The J segment lost 1 base and the V segment lost 4 bases, leaving 5 bases of the junction unmatched. For the CDR3, the DNA is TGTGCCAGCAGCGATCCGGGACAGGGGAACACTGAAGCTTTCTTT. Translation: CASSDPGQGNTEAFF.

This clone was seen a single time. V is TRBV7-9 and J is TRBJ2-5; D is undetermined. CDR3 length equals 15 residues. Trimming pared 5 bases from V and 2 bases from J, leaving 15 bases between. Germline assignment: CDR1 SEHNR and CDR2 FQNEAQ (reference sequence). The CDR3 reads CASSMTPSGQETQYF. The CDR3 coding sequence is TGTGCCAGCAGCATGACACCCTCAGGTCAAGAGACCCAGTACTTC.

The chain joins TRBV19 to TRBJ1-3; D is perhaps TRBD1 (5 bases). The ends were cut back, 3 bases at V and 9 bases at J, with 18 bases in the middle. The germline V gene has CDR1 LNHDA and CDR2 SQIVND (reference sequence). This CDR3 has 15 residues. CDR3 residues: CASSIVWGSLGTIYF. CDR3 in DNA: TGTGCCAGTAGTATTGTTTGGGGCTCCTTGGGCACCATATATTTT.